Following are 28 T cell receptor beta chains from one sample sequenced in a study of blood T cell repertoires in COVID-19. Sequenced by immunoSEQ multiplex PCR; TCRdb stores in-frame clones only, minus some. The sample yields around 84,000 clones, about 90% seen once. Sequencing input: peripheral blood. Source of these receptors: a man aged 45-65 years with active COVID-19.

This chain uses TRBV14 with TRBJ1-6, with TRBD1 as a possible D gene (5 bases). Trimming cost V 5 bases and J 7 bases, with 12 bases left between them. CDR1 is SGHDN, CDR2 FVKESK, per germline. CDR3 length: 14 amino acids. CDR3 coding DNA: TGTGCCAGCAGCTCGCATGGGGGGAATTCACCCCTCCACTTT. Its translation: CASSSHGGNSPLHF.

The chain joins TRBV27 to TRBJ1-2, with D hard to call. Germline V lookup: CDR1 MNHEY, CDR2 SMNVEV (reference sequence). The V gene lost 0 bases and the J gene lost 1 base, with 12 bases spanning the gap. CDR3 length equals 16 residues. CDR3 protein: CASSLSFGLSNYGYTF. The CDR3 nucleotides read TGTGCCAGCAGTTTATCGTTTGGGCTTAGTAACTATGGCTACACCTTC.

J is TRBJ1-2 and V is TRBV18; D is unclear. V lost 2 bases and J 8 bases, leaving 12 bases between the germline ends. This CDR3 contains 13 residues. CDR1 is KGHSH, CDR2 LQKENI, per germline. The CDR3 nucleotides read TGTGCCAGCTCACCAATGGAGGAACAAGGCTACACCTTC. It yields the protein CASSPMEEQGYTF.

V gene TRBV5-4 combines with J gene TRBJ2-1; D is perhaps TRBD2 (6 bases). CDR1 and CDR2 (germline): SGHNT, YYREEE (reference sequence). The V end lost 0 bases, the J end lost 1 base, and 11 bases lay between the germline ends. CDR3 length: 16 amino acids. DNA for the CDR3: TGTGCCAGCAGCTTGGGGGGGGATAGTTCCTACAATGAGCAGTTCTTC. It encodes CASSLGGDSSYNEQFF.

The rearrangement joins TRBV7-2 to TRBJ2-3, with D maybe TRBD2 (6 bases). The CDR3 is 15 residues long. CDR1 and CDR2 (germline): SGHTA, FQGNSA. Trimming stripped 5 bases from V and 2 bases from J, with 14 bases between. The CDR3 nucleotides read TGTGCCAGCAGCCCGAGCGGAGGGGCCACAGATACGCAGTATTTT. It codes for CASSPSGGATDTQYF.

The gene calls are TRBV29-1 and TRBJ2-5; 12 nucleotides match TRBD2. This CDR3 region has 15 residues. After removal of 5 bases from V and 5 bases from J, the junction contained 9 bases not matched to a gene. Germline-derived CDR1 and CDR2 are SQVTM and ANQGSEA. The CDR3 region has the DNA TGCAGCGTTCCCAGGACTAGCGGGGTAACGGAGACCCAGTACTTC. Encoded protein: CSVPRTSGVTETQYF. Full variable domain (rest looked up from reference TRBV29-1 and TRBJ2-5): SAVISQKPSRDICQRGTSLTIQCQVDSQVTMMFWYRQQPGQSLTLIATANQGSEATYESGFVIDKFPISRPNLTFSTLTVSNMSPEDSSIYLCSVPRTSGVTETQYFGPGTRLLVL.

The chain is built from TRBV5-4 and TRBJ1-3; D not certain. Germline V gene data show CDR1 as SGHNT and CDR2 as YYREEE (reference sequence). The CDR3 totals 14 residues. The V gene lost 4 bases and the J gene lost 8 bases, with 16 bases spanning the gap. For the CDR3, the DNA is TGTGCCAGCAGCCGGGCGGACTACAAGGACACCATATATTTT. Its protein product is CASSRADYKDTIYF.

Regarding this clone: Additional DNA sequences in this sample encode the identical CDR3. This chain joins TRBV12-3 or TRBV12-4 and TRBJ2-7; D gene unclear. The CDR3 contains 11 residues. V lost 6 bases to trimming and J lost 2 bases, with 5 bases between them. CDR3 DNA: TGTGCCAGCAGCTCTGCCTACGAGCAGTACTTC. Its translation is CASSSAYEQYF.

V gene TRBV10-3 combines with J gene TRBJ2-7, with D perhaps matching TRBD1 (5 bases). Germline assignment: CDR1 ENHRY and CDR2 SYGVKD. The V end was cut by 0 bases, the J end by 2 bases, with 11 bases between. CDR3 length equals 15 residues. CDR3 residues: CAISESNTGTYEQYF. The DNA for the CDR3 is TGTGCCATCAGTGAGTCGAATACAGGAACCTACGAGCAGTACTTC.

This chain connects TRBV5-8 to TRBJ2-7; TRBD1 agrees at 8 bases. Trimming at V came to 4 bases and at J to 2 bases, leaving 2 bases not matched to a gene. Germline-derived CDR1 and CDR2 are SGHTS and YDEGEE. The CDR3 is 13 amino acids. The CDR3 DNA reads TGTGCCAGCAGCCCGACAGGGGCCTACGAGCAGTACTTC. Protein sequence: CASSPTGAYEQYF.

This clone was seen a handful of times. This chain links TRBV5-4 with TRBJ2-7, with D perhaps matching TRBD2 (5 bases). Germline CDR1 and CDR2: SGHNT and YYREEE (reference sequence). V shed 4 bases and J shed 2 bases, with 13 bases lying between them. The CDR3 covers 14 residues. DNA for the CDR3: TGTGCCAGCAGCCCCGCGGGCTCCCCCTACGAGCAGTACTTC. Protein product: CASSPAGSPYEQYF.

The chain is built from TRBV6-5 and TRBJ1-5; the match to TRBD1 covers 7 bases. The V gene end was trimmed by 6 bases and the J gene end by 0 bases; junction bases not matched to a gene: 5. The CDR3 loop spans 15 amino acids. CDR1 and CDR2 from the germline V gene are MNHEY and SVGAGI. CDR3 amino acids: CASSQGDISNQPQHF. The CDR3 DNA reads as TGTGCCAGCAGCCAGGGGGACATTAGCAATCAGCCCCAGCATTTT.

This rearrangement joins TRBV7-2 to TRBJ2-7; D is possibly TRBD2 (6 bases). V dropped 5 bases and J dropped 2 bases, with 16 bases sitting between them. The CDR3 has 15 residues. Germline assignment: CDR1 SGHTA and CDR2 FQGNSA. The CDR3: CASSQGAGPAYEQYF. The CDR3 bases are TGTGCCAGCAGCCAGGGAGCGGGTCCTGCCTACGAGCAGTACTTC.

This clone has only one observation. The chain combines TRBV10-3 with TRBJ2-1; D gene ambiguous. The germline CDR1 and CDR2 sequences are ENHRY and SYGVKD. Deletions cut 2 bases from V and 8 bases from J, with 7 bases between. This CDR3 contains 12 residues. CDR3: CAISEGTHEQFF. The CDR3 DNA sequence: TGTGCCATCAGTGAGGGCACCCATGAGCAGTTCTTC.

V is TRBV11-3 and J is TRBJ2-2; D might be TRBD1 (5 bases). This CDR3 is 17 amino acids long. V was shortened by 0 bases and J by 1 base, with 12 bases between the two germline ends. Germline V lookup: CDR1 SGHNT, CDR2 YENEEA. CDR3 nucleotide sequence: TGTGCCAGCAGCTTAGACCGCATAGGGGAGAACACCGGGGAGCTGTTTTTT. Its translation is CASSLDRIGENTGELFF.

The J gene is TRBJ2-1, the V gene TRBV2, with a weak D call TRBD1 (7 bases). Germline V gene data show CDR1 as SNHLY and CDR2 as FYNNEI. The CDR3 consists of 14 residues. The V gene lost 3 bases and the J gene lost 8 bases, with 14 bases spanning the gap. The CDR3 loop reads CASSDSGGWDEQFF. CDR3 nucleotides: TGTGCCAGCAGTGACTCAGGGGGGTGGGATGAGCAGTTCTTC.

This chain joins TRBV18 and TRBJ1-1; no clear D. CDR1 KGHSH and CDR2 LQKENI come from the germline V gene. The germline V and J ends were trimmed by 0 bases and 1 base, with 9 bases remaining between them. The CDR3 has 15 residues. CDR3 nucleotide sequence: TGTGCCAGCTCACCACCGGAGGGAGCGAACACTGAAGCTTTCTTT. Its protein product is CASSPPEGANTEAFF.

This CDR3 reads CASSIVQDNQPQHF. The CDR3 DNA reads as TGTGCCAGTAGTATAGTACAGGATAATCAGCCCCAGCATTTT. The chain joins TRBV19 to TRBJ1-5; maybe TRBD1 (5 bases). This CDR3 is 14 amino acids long. Germline CDR1 LNHDA, CDR2 SQIVND (reference sequence). V was clipped by 1 base and J by 4 bases, with 8 bases between them.

The chain joins TRBV3-1 (or the pseudogene TRBV3-2) to TRBJ1-2; 9 nucleotides match TRBD1. The CDR3 runs 16 residues. V trimming: 0 bases; J trimming: 8 bases; junction bases outside the gene matches: 10. Per germline, CDR1 LGHDT and CDR2 YNNKEL (reference sequence). The CDR3 sequence is CASSQEGTGSHSGYTF. For the CDR3, the DNA is TGTGCCAGCAGCCAAGAGGGGACAGGGTCGCATAGCGGCTACACCTTC.

Comment on this clone: The DNA is left out, because the CDR3 cannot be placed on it with certainty; the CDR3 is given as TCRdb lists it. This rearrangement joins TRBV14 to TRBJ2-2; the table's D call of TRBD2 was not tested on the DNA. Germline V CDR1 and CDR2: SGHDN, FVKESK. The CDR3 sequence runs 12 residues, both termini included. The CDR3 protein is CASSLSPGSCFF.

This clone has only one observation. J is TRBJ1-1 and V is TRBV5-1; weak D call: TRBD1 (5 bases). V lost 1 base and J 8 bases, leaving 18 bases between the germline ends. The CDR3 runs to 15 residues. Germline lookup yields CDR1 SGHRS and CDR2 YFSETQ. The CDR3 bases are TGCGCCAGCAGCTTGAATGGGGAGGGACTCGGAGAAGCTTTCTTT. Translated: CASSLNGEGLGEAFF. The variable domain in full, with the rest retrieved from reference TRBV5-1 and TRBJ1-1, is KAGVTQTPRYLIKTRGQQVTLSCSPISGHRSVSWYQQTPGQGLQFLFEYFSETQRNKGNFPGRFSGRQFSNSRSEMNVSTLELGDSALYLCASSLNGEGLGEAFFGQGTRLTVV.

In its sample, this clone was seen a few times. The chain combines TRBV5-4 with TRBJ2-7, with no clear D. CDR3 length: 12 residues. V gave up 5 bases and J gave up 0 bases, with 6 bases separating them. CDR1 and CDR2 (germline): SGHNT, YYREEE (reference sequence). The chain's CDR3 is CASSSSSYEQYF. DNA of the CDR3: TGTGCCAGCAGTTCCTCCTCCTACGAGCAGTACTTC. Full variable domain (missing parts from reference TRBV5-4 and TRBJ2-7): ETGVTQSPTHLIKTRGQQVTLRCSSQSGHNTVSWYQQALGQGPQFIFQYYREEENGRGNFPPRFSGLQFPNYSSELNVNALELDDSALYLCASSSSSYEQYFGPGTRLTVT.

CDR3 coding DNA: TGTGCCAGCAGCCCCAAGGTCGGGGTGTACGAGCAGTACTTC. Its translation: CASSPKVGVYEQYF. The chain carries TRBV5-6 and TRBJ2-7; D possibly corresponds to TRBD2 (5 bases). V lost 4 bases to trimming and J lost 4 bases, with 15 bases between them. The germline CDR1 and CDR2 sequences are SGHDT and YYEEEE. The CDR3 consists of 14 residues.

The V and J genes are TRBV5-1 and TRBJ2-1; 10 nucleotides line up with TRBD1. Trimming took 3 bases from V and 10 from J; bases not matched to a gene: 10. CDR3 length: 15 residues. Germline loops: CDR1 SGHRS, CDR2 YFSETQ. CDR3 residues: CASSSLRDRGGEQFF. CDR3 in DNA: TGCGCCAGCAGCTCACTCCGGGACAGGGGTGGGGAGCAGTTCTTC.

The chain has TRBV6-1 and TRBJ1-2, with TRBD1 as a possible D gene (5 bases). Trimming took 2 bases from V and 9 from J, leaving 16 bases between them. The CDR3 is 14 residues long. The V gene's germline CDR1 is MNHNS and CDR2 SASEGT. Here the CDR3 DNA reads TGTGCCAGCAGTGAAAAGGGGCAGGGAACGAGCTACACCTTC. It codes for CASSEKGQGTSYTF.

The chain uses TRBV11-3 and TRBJ2-7, with 13 nucleotides matching TRBD2. This CDR3 is 18 amino acids long. Per germline, CDR1 SGHNT and CDR2 YENEEA. The J segment lost 5 bases and the V segment lost 5 bases, leaving 15 bases of the junction unmatched. For the CDR3, the DNA is TGTGCCAGCAGCCAAAGAGGACTAGCGGGAGAAAAGATCAACGAGCAGTACTTC. This sequence encodes CASSQRGLAGEKINEQYF.

This rearrangement joins TRBV28 to TRBJ1-5; D gene unclear. Per the germline V gene, CDR1 is MDHEN and CDR2 is SYDVKM. V gave up 3 bases and J gave up 1 base, with 7 bases separating them. CDR3 length equals 14 residues. This CDR3 is CASSFFVSNQPQHF. The CDR3 region has the DNA TGTGCCAGCAGTTTCTTCGTCAGCAATCAGCCCCAGCATTTT.

The rearrangement uses TRBV9 and TRBJ2-3; a possible D gene is TRBD1 (5 bases). Trimming took off 3 bases at V and 6 bases at J, with 5 bases between the two ends. Germline lookup yields CDR1 SGDLS and CDR2 YYNGEE. The CDR3 totals 11 residues. The CDR3 protein is CASSAGDTQYF. The CDR3 DNA reads TGTGCCAGCAGCGCAGGGGATACGCAGTATTTT.